Below, 21 T cell receptor beta chains from the same sample are listed, as sequenced in a study of vaccination and CD4 T cells after COVID-19. Sequencing of DNA taken from cultured CD4+ T cells relied on the Oncomine TCR Beta short-read assay. TCRdb reanalysed the PCR reads using MiXCR and keeps one entry per CDR3 protein. Of 10,000 to 15,000 distinct CDR3 sequences listed, approximately 65% are singletons. No antigen is known for these receptors. The treatment was: 10-day PBMC culture with coronavirus spike peptide pools or control peptides (ViraFEST assay). Sequencing was performed on CD4+ T cells from blood, cultured in vitro. These receptors came from a human donor who had recovered from COVID-19.

This chain uses TRBV27 with TRBJ2-7; D assignment may be TRBD1 or TRBD2 (6 bases each). Trimming cost V 2 bases and J 2 bases, with 16 bases left between them. The CDR3 length is 16 residues. Germline V gene data show CDR1 as MNHEY and CDR2 as SMNVEV (reference sequence). The CDR3 sequence is CASSLMGGASPYEQYF. CDR3 in DNA: TGTGCCAGCAGTTTAATGGGGGGCGCGTCTCCCTACGAGCAGTACTTC.

This chain connects TRBV7-8 to TRBJ1-5; 7 nucleotides align to TRBD1. Germline trimming cut 0 bases from V and 9 bases from J; bases unmatched to any gene: 8. This CDR3 region has 15 residues. Germline CDR1 reads SGHVS; CDR2 reads FQNEAQ. CDR3 sequence: CASSLAPGGRRPQHF. Here the CDR3 DNA reads TGTGCCAGCAGCTTAGCACCAGGGGGGAGGCGGCCCCAGCATTTT.

V is TRBV10-3 and J is TRBJ1-2; D ambiguous. This CDR3 is 11 amino acids long. The germline CDR1 and CDR2 sequences are ENHRY and SYGVKD. V dropped 4 bases and J dropped 7 bases, with 7 bases sitting between them. The CDR3 loop is CAISGVPGYTF. CDR3 nucleotides: TGTGCCATCAGTGGGGTTCCTGGCTACACCTTC.

This clonotype was observed a handful of times. The chain links TRBV7-2 to TRBJ1-6, with D maybe TRBD1 (6 bases). Germline V gives CDR1 SGHTA, CDR2 FQGNSA. V dropped 1 base and J dropped 0 bases, with 10 bases sitting between them. The CDR3 extends over 17 amino acids. Here the CDR3 DNA reads TGTGCCAGCAGCTTAGAAGACAGGAGCTCCTATAATTCACCCCTCCACTTT. It is translated as CASSLEDRSSYNSPLHF.

In this sample, this clonotype turned up a few times. The chain links TRBV21-1 to TRBJ1-5; the table names TRBD1, a call not compared with the DNA. TRBV21-1 is annotated as a pseudogene. This CDR3 has 14 amino acids. In DNA form, the CDR3 reads TGTGCCAGCAGGAGGACAGGGAGCAATCAGCCCCAGCATTTT. This codes for CASRRTGSNQPQHF.

Only a few counts were recorded for this clonotype. This chain connects TRBV11-3 to TRBJ2-2; possible D gene TRBD2, 6 bases. Trimming took off 0 bases at V and 0 bases at J, with 8 bases between the two ends. This CDR3 spans 16 amino acids. In germline, CDR1 is SGHNT, CDR2 YENEEA. The CDR3 loop reads CASSLDGGSNTGELFF. The CDR3 region has the DNA TGTGCCAGCAGCTTAGATGGGGGGTCGAACACCGGGGAGCTGTTTTTT. Using reference TRBV11-3 and TRBJ2-2 for the parts outside the CDR3, the full variable domain is EAGVVQSPRYKIIEKKQPVAFWCNPISGHNTLYWYLQNLGQGPELLIRYENEEAVDDSQLPKDRFSAERLKGVDSTLKIQPAELGDSAVYLCASSLDGGSNTGELFFGEGSRLTVL.

The chain is built from TRBV6-1 and TRBJ1-1; 11 bases agree with TRBD1. The germline gives CDR1 MNHNS, CDR2 SASEGT. This CDR3 contains 17 residues. Trimming removed 5 bases from V and 1 base from J; junction bases left unmatched: 9. CDR3 DNA sequence: TGTGCCAGCAGTACGCTAGGACAGGGGGCCGGGAACACTGAAGCTTTCTTT. Residues: CASSTLGQGAGNTEAFF.

The chain combines TRBV20-1 with TRBJ2-3; TRBD2 matches at 9 bases. Trimming removed 4 bases from V and 6 bases from J; junction bases left unmatched: 11. The CDR3 totals 15 residues. Germline CDR1 and CDR2: DFQATT and SNEGSKA (reference sequence). Here the CDR3 DNA reads TGCAGTGCTAAGGGCGGGAGGGCCGGAAAGGATACGCAGTATTTT. As protein: CSAKGGRAGKDTQYF.

V gene TRBV19 combines with J gene TRBJ2-7, with 12 bases lining up with TRBD2. The CDR3 has 15 residues. V was clipped by 5 bases and J by 3 bases; unmatched bases: 5. CDR1 LNHDA and CDR2 SQIVND come from the germline V gene (reference sequence). This chain's CDR3 is CASSSSGRAVYEQYF. The DNA of the CDR3 is TGTGCCAGTAGTTCTAGCGGGAGGGCAGTCTACGAGCAGTACTTC.

V usage is TRBV15 and J usage is TRBJ2-1, with TRBD2 matching 11 bases. CDR3 length: 14 amino acids. Looked up from germline, CDR1 is LNHNV and CDR2 is YYDKDF (reference sequence). V was clipped by 8 bases and J by 8 bases; unmatched bases: 8. CDR3 sequence reads: CATSTSGSGDEQFF. DNA of the CDR3: TGTGCCACCTCTACTAGCGGGAGTGGGGATGAGCAGTTCTTC.

The chain employs TRBV20-1 and TRBJ1-2; the match to TRBD1 covers 9 bases. The CDR3 spans 14 residues. Germline V gene data show CDR1 as DFQATT and CDR2 as SNEGSKA (reference sequence). V shed 3 bases and J 5 bases; nucleotides not matched to a gene: 7. The CDR3 is CSASPGQGIYGYTF. The CDR3 nucleotides are TGCAGTGCTAGCCCGGGACAGGGAATATATGGCTACACCTTC.

This chain connects TRBV20-1 to TRBJ2-1; TRBD1 aligns across 7 bases. The CDR3 contains 19 residues. J lost 0 bases, V lost 1 base, and 15 bases had no gene match. Germline V gives CDR1 DFQATT, CDR2 SNEGSKA (reference sequence). CDR3 sequence (DNA): TGCAGTGCTAGAGGCGCAGGGACAGTGAGAAGGAGCTCCTACAATGAGCAGTTCTTC. Protein: CSARGAGTVRRSSYNEQFF.

The chain couples TRBV7-2 to TRBJ1-2, with TRBD1 matching over 7 bases. CDR3 length equals 14 residues. Looked up from germline, CDR1 is SGHTA and CDR2 is FQGNSA. After removal of 3 bases from V and 8 bases from J, the junction contained 9 bases not matched to a gene. The CDR3 loop is CASSLGTAVGGYTF. The CDR3 DNA reads as TGTGCCAGCAGCTTGGGGACAGCGGTCGGAGGCTACACCTTC.

The V call is TRBV20-1, the J call TRBJ2-7; TRBD1 might be the D (5 bases). Germline V gives CDR1 DFQATT, CDR2 SNEGSKA (reference sequence). V lost 1 base to trimming and J lost 5 bases, with 18 bases between them. This CDR3 is built from 15 residues. The CDR3 nucleotides read TGCAGTGCTAGAGCTCAGGGTTTTGGAACGGACGAGCAGTACTTC. It translates to CSARAQGFGTDEQYF.

This clonotype is categorized as medium-sized. The gene calls are TRBV14 and TRBJ2-5, with TRBD1 matching 8 bases. Germline CDR1 and CDR2: SGHDN and FVKESK. The CDR3 spans 14 residues. Trimming removed 5 bases from V and 5 bases from J; junction bases left unmatched: 7. In DNA form, the CDR3 reads TGTGCCAGCAGCAAAGCAGGGGGCCGGGAGACCCAGTACTTC. Its translation: CASSKAGGRETQYF.

Here the CDR3 reads CASSQRGGPGVGYTF. The CDR3 nucleotides are TGTGCCAGCAGCCAGAGGGGGGGGCCCGGGGTCGGCTACACCTTC. The V gene is TRBV3-1, the J gene TRBJ1-2, with D tentatively TRBD1 (6 bases). The V end was cut by 3 bases, the J end by 8 bases, with 19 bases between. The CDR3 covers 15 residues. Germline values: CDR1 LGHDT, CDR2 YNNKEL (reference sequence).

The rearrangement links TRBV6-1 to TRBJ2-1; D possibly corresponds to TRBD1 (6 bases). CDR1 and CDR2 from the germline V gene are MNHNS and SASEGT. Trimming took off 5 bases at V and 1 base at J, with 12 bases between the two ends. The CDR3 is made up of 15 amino acids. CDR3 loop: CASSIRQASYNEQFF. CDR3 DNA sequence: TGTGCCAGCAGTATTCGACAGGCGTCCTACAATGAGCAGTTCTTC.

The chain couples TRBV5-4 to TRBJ2-4; tentatively, D is TRBD2 (6 bases). CDR3 size: 14 residues. The germline V gene encodes CDR1 SGHNT and CDR2 YYREEE (reference sequence). With 9 bases removed from V and 6 bases from J, the gap between germline ends came to 19 bases. CDR3 protein: CATSPGRELNIQYF. The CDR3 DNA reads TGTGCCACCTCCCCAGGCCGGGAGTTAAACATTCAGTACTTC.

The chain has TRBV6-1 and TRBJ2-7, with D possibly being TRBD2 (6 bases). There are 13 residues in the CDR3. The V end was cut by 8 bases, the J end by 5 bases, with 16 bases between. Per the germline V gene, CDR1 is MNHNS and CDR2 is SASEGT. CDR3 in amino acids: CASGEALAHEQYF. In DNA, the CDR3 is TGTGCCAGCGGGGAGGCCTTAGCTCACGAGCAGTACTTC.

This clonotype has just a few counts. The rearrangement links TRBV19 to TRBJ1-1; perhaps TRBD1 as D (5 bases). V was cut by 3 bases and J by 1 base, with 12 bases left in between. This CDR3 comprises 15 residues. Germline V gives CDR1 LNHDA, CDR2 SQIVND (reference sequence). In nucleotides, the CDR3 is TGTGCCAGTAGTATGGCCAGGGTAGCGAACACTGAAGCTTTCTTT. It translates to CASSMARVANTEAFF.

V gene TRBV10-3 combines with J gene TRBJ2-5; 10 bases line up with TRBD1. The CDR3 spans 14 residues. V lost 6 bases to trimming and J lost 5 bases; unmatched junction nucleotides: 6. Germline assignment: CDR1 ENHRY and CDR2 SYGVKD. The CDR3 loop is CAIRGTGAGETQYF. In DNA, the CDR3 is TGTGCCATCAGAGGGACAGGGGCGGGGGAGACCCAGTACTTC.